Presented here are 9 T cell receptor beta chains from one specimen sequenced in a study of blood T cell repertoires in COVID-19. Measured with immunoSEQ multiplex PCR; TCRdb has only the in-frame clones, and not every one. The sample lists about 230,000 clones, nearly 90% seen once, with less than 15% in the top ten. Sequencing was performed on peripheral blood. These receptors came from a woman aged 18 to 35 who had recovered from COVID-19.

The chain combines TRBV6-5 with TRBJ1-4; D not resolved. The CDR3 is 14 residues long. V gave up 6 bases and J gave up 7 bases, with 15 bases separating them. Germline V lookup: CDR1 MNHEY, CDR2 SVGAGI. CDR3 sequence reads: CASRNFFPFEKLFF. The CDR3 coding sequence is TGTGCCAGCAGAAACTTCTTCCCTTTTGAAAAACTGTTTTTT.

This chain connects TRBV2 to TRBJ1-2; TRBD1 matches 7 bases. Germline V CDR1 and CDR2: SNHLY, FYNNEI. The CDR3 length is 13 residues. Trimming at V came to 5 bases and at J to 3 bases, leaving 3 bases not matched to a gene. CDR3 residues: CASSRDRDYGYTF. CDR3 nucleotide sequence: TGTGCCAGCAGTAGAGACAGGGACTATGGCTACACCTTC.

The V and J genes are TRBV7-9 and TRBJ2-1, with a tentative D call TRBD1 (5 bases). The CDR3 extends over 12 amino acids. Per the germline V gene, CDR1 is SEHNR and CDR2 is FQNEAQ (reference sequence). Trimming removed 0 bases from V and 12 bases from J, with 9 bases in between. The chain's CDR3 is CASSLAGPAQFF. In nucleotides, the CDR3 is TGTGCCAGCAGCTTAGCGGGGCCGGCGCAGTTCTTC.

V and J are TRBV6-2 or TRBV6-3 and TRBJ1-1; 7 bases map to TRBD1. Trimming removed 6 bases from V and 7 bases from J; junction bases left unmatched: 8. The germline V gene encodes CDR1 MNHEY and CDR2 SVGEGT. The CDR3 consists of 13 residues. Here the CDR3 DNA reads TGTGCCAGCAGCGCGGACAGGAGGATTGAAGCTTTCTTT. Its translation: CASSADRRIEAFF.

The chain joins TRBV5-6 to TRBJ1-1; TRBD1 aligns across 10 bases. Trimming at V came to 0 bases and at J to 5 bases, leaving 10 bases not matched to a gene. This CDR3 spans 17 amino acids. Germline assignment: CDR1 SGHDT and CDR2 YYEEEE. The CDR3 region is CASSLARQGAPGTEAFF. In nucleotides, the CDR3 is TGTGCCAGCAGCTTGGCGAGACAGGGGGCTCCTGGTACTGAAGCTTTCTTT.

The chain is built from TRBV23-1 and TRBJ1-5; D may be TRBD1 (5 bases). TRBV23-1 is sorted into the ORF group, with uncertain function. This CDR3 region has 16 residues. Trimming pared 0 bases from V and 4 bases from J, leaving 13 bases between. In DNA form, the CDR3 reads TGCGCCAGCAGTCAATCTCTTGACAGAAGTAATCAGCCCCAGCATTTT. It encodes CASSQSLDRSNQPQHF.

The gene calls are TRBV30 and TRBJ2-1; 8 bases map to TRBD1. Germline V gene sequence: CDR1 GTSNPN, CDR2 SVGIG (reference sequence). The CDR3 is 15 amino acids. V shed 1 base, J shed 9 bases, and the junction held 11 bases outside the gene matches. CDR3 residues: CAWSGFKDRASEQFF. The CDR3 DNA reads TGTGCCTGGAGTGGCTTCAAGGACAGGGCAAGTGAGCAGTTCTTC. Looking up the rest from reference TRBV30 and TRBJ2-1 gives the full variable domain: SQTIHQWPATLVQPVGSPLSLECTVEGTSNPNLYWYRQAAGRGLQLLFYSVGIGQISSEVPQNLSASRPQDRQFILSSKKLLLSDSGFYLCAWSGFKDRASEQFFGPGTRLTVL.

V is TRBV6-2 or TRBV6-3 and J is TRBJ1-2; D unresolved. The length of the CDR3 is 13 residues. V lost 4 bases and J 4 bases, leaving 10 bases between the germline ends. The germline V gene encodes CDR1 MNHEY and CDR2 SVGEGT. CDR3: CASSSGRPYGYTF. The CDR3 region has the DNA TGTGCCAGCAGTTCCGGGAGGCCCTATGGCTACACCTTC.

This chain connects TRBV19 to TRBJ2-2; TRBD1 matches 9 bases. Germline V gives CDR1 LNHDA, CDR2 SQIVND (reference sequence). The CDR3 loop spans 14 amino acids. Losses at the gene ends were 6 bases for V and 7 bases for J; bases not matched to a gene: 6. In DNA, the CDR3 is TGTGCCAGTAGGCTACAGGGGGCTGGCGGGGAGCTGTTTTTT. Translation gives CASRLQGAGGELFF.